The 3 T cell receptor beta chains listed next were all sequenced from one sample in a study of T-cell reconstitution after alpha-beta-depleted transplantation in children. The TCRbeta library incorporated unique molecular identifiers. TCRdb analysed the PCR reads with MiXCR anew, one entry per CDR3 protein. Of 580,000 or so distinct CDR3 sequences detected, roughly 23% appear once; the ten largest clones hold about 14%. Sequenced here: PBMCs, mostly from graft donor cells, sampled 360 days after TCRalphabeta/CD19-depleted stem cell transplant. The source is a boy under three years old who had a stem cell transplant for acute myeloid leukemia, so the T cells may come from the graft donor.

The V call is TRBV11-2, the J call TRBJ2-7; D may be TRBD1 (6 bases). Germline CDR1 is SGHAT and CDR2 is FQNNGV. The CDR3 loop spans 13 amino acids. Trimming removed 8 bases from V and 0 bases from J, with 11 bases in between. DNA for the CDR3: TGTGCCAGCCGACAGGCGAGCTCCTACGAGCAGTACGTC. Protein: CASRQASSYEQYV.

This clonotype was recorded at least ten times. This sequence joins TRBV7-9 and TRBJ2-1; TRBD1 agrees at 7 bases. The CDR3 contains 16 residues. Germline loops: CDR1 SEHNR, CDR2 FQNEAQ (reference sequence). J was trimmed by 6 bases and V by 5 bases; bases with no gene match: 13. In DNA form, the CDR3 reads TGTGCCAGCAGCGACAGGGAACAGGTTCCAGGCAATGAGCAGTTCTTC. Translating it yields CASSDREQVPGNEQFF. The variable domain in full, with the rest retrieved from reference TRBV7-9 and TRBJ2-1, is DTGVSQNPRHKITKRGQNVTFRCDPISEHNRLYWYRQTLGQGPEFLTYFQNEAQLEKSRLLSDRFSAERPKGSFSTLEIQRTEQGDSAMYLCASSDREQVPGNEQFFGPGTRLTVL.

V gene TRBV7-2 combines with J gene TRBJ2-7, with D tentatively TRBD1 (6 bases). V gave up 5 bases and J gave up 7 bases, with 18 bases separating them. Germline V gene lookup returns CDR1 SGHTA and CDR2 FQGNSA. This CDR3 comprises 14 residues. CDR3 in amino acids: CASSQLGAGEEQYF. In DNA, the CDR3 is TGTGCCAGCAGCCAGTTGGGGGCAGGGGAAGAGCAGTACTTC. Full variable domain (rest looked up from reference TRBV7-2 and TRBJ2-7): GAGVSQSPSNKVTEKGKDVELRCDPISGHTALYWYRQSLGQGLEFLIYFQGNSAPDKSGLPSDRFSAERTGGSVSTLTIQRTQQEDSAVYLCASSQLGAGEEQYFGPGTRLTVT.